This record concerns one T cell receptor (beta chain) sequence. The antigen remains unidentified. This entry belongs to a study of cytomegalovirus exposure and HLA in healthy donors. Study in general: Approximately 180 million T cells yielded about 120 million unique TCR beta sequences, as an earlier analysis found.

General study findings and limits: Sequencing depth roughly uniform across donors was assumed in presence/absence analyses. By HLA locus, TCR association rates varied in a later analysis, with DRB1 showing the most and HLA-C the fewest.

Unmatched junction bases numbered 5, after V lost 1 base and J lost 6 bases. Germline CDR1 is SGHRS and CDR2 is YFSETQ. The CDR3 extends over 15 amino acids. Use of 60 Vbeta and 13 Jbeta primers characterized the PCR. Assay used: immunoSEQ multiplex PCR; TCRdb lists only in-frame clones, some missing. The sample lists around 180,000 clones; around four fifths were seen once. This sequence joins TRBV5-1 and TRBJ2-1; TRBD1 matches 9 bases. Sequencing used PBMCs. The source is a woman in her forties or fifties in good health and CMV-seropositive. In DNA form, the CDR3 reads TGCGCCAGCAGCTTGTCAGGACAGGGGCCCAATGAGCAGTTCTTC. This codes for CASSLSGQGPNEQFF.